These 8 T cell receptor beta chains came from one sample sequenced in a study of cytomegalovirus exposure and HLA in healthy donors (dated by TCRdb to about 2017). Library preparation employed the immunoSEQ multiplex PCR assay. For the multiplex PCR, a mixture combining 60 forward primers for TCR Vbeta segments and 13 reverse primers for TCR Jbeta segments was used. The table was pulled from immuneACCESS by TCRdb, which kept in-frame rearrangements only. Such tables lose some clones; where checked, under half of the loss comes from unresolved V genes, and the rest has no known cause. This sample lists about 90,000 clones; over 65% were detected once. The ten largest clones represent approximately 15% of the sample. The sample taken for sequencing was PBMCs. All receptors derive from a woman in her late teens or twenties in good health and CMV-seropositive.

This clone has just a few counts. The J gene is TRBJ1-1, the V gene TRBV7-3; D call uncertain. Germline lookup yields CDR1 SGHTA and CDR2 FQGTGA. V lost 5 bases, J lost 4 bases, and 11 bases lay in between. The CDR3 runs 13 residues. The CDR3 sequence: CASSAVGSTEAFF. The CDR3, as DNA: TGTGCCAGCAGCGCCGTAGGGAGCACTGAAGCTTTCTTT.

The V gene is TRBV19, the J gene TRBJ1-4, with D uncertain. The germline V and J ends were trimmed by 1 base and 2 bases, with 14 bases remaining between them. The CDR3 has 17 residues. Germline loops: CDR1 LNHDA, CDR2 SQIVND (reference sequence). The CDR3 region is CASSIAGGVPTNEKLFF. The CDR3 DNA reads TGTGCCAGTAGTATAGCCGGCGGGGTACCCACTAATGAAAAACTGTTTTTT.

The V and J genes are TRBV11-2 and TRBJ1-6; D gene uncertain. CDR1 is SGHAT and CDR2 is FQNNGV in the germline V gene. V lost 0 bases to trimming and J lost 10 bases, with 16 bases between them. This CDR3 is 16 amino acids long. The chain's CDR3 is CASSLDRPGRHSPLHF. CDR3 sequence (DNA): TGTGCCAGCAGCTTAGATCGCCCCGGGAGACACTCACCCCTCCACTTT.

The V call is TRBV19, the J call TRBJ1-2; 9 bases agree with TRBD1. The CDR3 contains 15 residues. Germline V gives CDR1 LNHDA, CDR2 SQIVND (reference sequence). The ends lost 6 bases at V and 4 bases at J; junction bases unmatched: 9. CDR3 sequence reads: CASSPAGTGLYGYTF. The CDR3 DNA sequence: TGTGCCAGTAGCCCCGCCGGGACAGGGCTCTATGGCTACACCTTC.

The chain uses TRBV4-2 and TRBJ2-6, with D hard to call. The CDR3 has 16 residues. Germline loops: CDR1 LGHNA, CDR2 YNFKEQ. The V end was cut by 0 bases, the J end by 0 bases, with 6 bases between. For the CDR3, the DNA is TGTGCCAGCAGCCAAGATTCCAGCTCTGGGGCCAACGTCCTGACTTTC. This sequence encodes CASSQDSSSGANVLTF.

This clone came up once. J is TRBJ2-7 and V is TRBV9, with D possibly matching TRBD2 (6 bases). The CDR3 runs to 15 residues. Germline-derived CDR1 and CDR2 are SGDLS and YYNGEE. The germline V and J ends were trimmed by 0 bases and 0 bases, with 10 bases remaining between them. CDR3 protein: CASSVEAGLSYEQYF. The CDR3, as DNA: TGTGCCAGCAGCGTAGAGGCGGGGCTCTCCTACGAGCAGTACTTC.

V usage is TRBV7-3 and J usage is TRBJ2-5, with D possibly matching TRBD2 (5 bases). The J call may be in error: the DNA end matches TRBJ2-7 better. Germline V lookup: CDR1 SGHTA, CDR2 FQGTGA. This CDR3 has 13 residues. The CDR3 DNA follows: TGTGCTAGCCGTGACTACCCTACCTACGAGCAGTACTTC. Translated, it gives CASRDYPTYEQYF.

V usage is TRBV5-8 and J usage is TRBJ2-1; maybe TRBD2 (6 bases). The CDR3 has 15 residues. V shed 4 bases and J shed 4 bases, with 15 bases lying between them. Germline CDR1 and CDR2: SGHTS and YDEGEE. The CDR3 DNA is TGTGCCAGCAGCCGGGGCGGGGCCCGATACAATGAGCAGTTCTTC. Its protein product is CASSRGGARYNEQFF.